This T cell receptor beta chain originates from a study of T cell repertoires and HLA-DP antigens. Study-level information: Alloantigens: one with one groove difference and one with over 9 differences versus self.

Worth noting for this clone: Its antigen is as yet unknown.

Study-wide points: Total CD4+ responders were stimulated by HeLa antigen-presenting cells. Naive and memory CD4+ repertoires were not analysed separately.

TCRdb keeps only in-frame clones here, not all; method: immunoSEQ multiplex PCR. Of some 110,000 clones listed, more than 85% are singletons. The specimen sequenced was CD4+ T cells from PBMCs. The sequence derives from a woman younger than 35 in good health and CMV-seronegative.

CDR3 sequence (DNA): TGTGCCAGCAGCGCCGGGACTAGCCTCGGGCAGTACTTC. Translating gives CASSAGTSLGQYF. The chain couples TRBV9 to TRBJ2-7; TRBD2 matches at 9 bases. The length of the CDR3 is 13 residues. Per the germline V gene, CDR1 is SGDLS and CDR2 is YYNGEE. Germline trimming cut 3 bases from V and 9 bases from J; bases unmatched to any gene: 7.